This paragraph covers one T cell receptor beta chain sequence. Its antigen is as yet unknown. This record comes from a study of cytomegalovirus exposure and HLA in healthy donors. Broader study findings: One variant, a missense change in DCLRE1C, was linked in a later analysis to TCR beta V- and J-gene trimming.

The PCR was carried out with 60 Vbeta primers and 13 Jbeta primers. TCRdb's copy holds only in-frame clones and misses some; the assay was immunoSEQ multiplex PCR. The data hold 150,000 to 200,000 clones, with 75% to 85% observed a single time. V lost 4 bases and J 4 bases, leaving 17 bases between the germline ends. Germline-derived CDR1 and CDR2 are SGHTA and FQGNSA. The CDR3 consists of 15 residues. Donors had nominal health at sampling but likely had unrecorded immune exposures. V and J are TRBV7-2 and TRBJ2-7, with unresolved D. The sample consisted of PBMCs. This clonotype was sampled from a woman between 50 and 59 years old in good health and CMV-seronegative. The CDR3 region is CASSSFHGVGYEQYF. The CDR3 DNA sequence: TGTGCCAGCAGCTCATTTCATGGAGTTGGGTACGAGCAGTACTTC.